The present entry profiles one TCR beta chain with its context. The record originates from a study of blood T cell repertoires in COVID-19. Study context: The samples span acute and convalescent COVID-19 from the United States, Italy and Spain. T cells, B-cell-depleted T cells, or PBMCs supplied cDNA or gDNA.

The CDR3 has 15 amino acids. V gave up 5 bases and J gave up 0 bases, with 11 bases separating them. Per germline, CDR1 LNHDA and CDR2 SQIVND (reference sequence). Original processing notes: Reference gene primer amplification gave nucleated cell count estimates. Generated by immunoSEQ multiplex PCR, the TCRdb table keeps only in-frame clones and is missing some. D and trimming come from the DNA, and the V and J calls and clone size come from that table. This table has under 250,000 clones, about 84% appearing once. The receptor was derived from a human donor in a cohort sampled during active COVID-19. Sample: peripheral blood. This chain links TRBV19 with TRBJ2-1, with D maybe TRBD2 (5 bases). The CDR3 sequence: CASSSEGSSYNEQFF. CDR3 nucleotides: TGTGCCAGTAGTTCAGAAGGGAGCTCCTACAATGAGCAGTTCTTC.